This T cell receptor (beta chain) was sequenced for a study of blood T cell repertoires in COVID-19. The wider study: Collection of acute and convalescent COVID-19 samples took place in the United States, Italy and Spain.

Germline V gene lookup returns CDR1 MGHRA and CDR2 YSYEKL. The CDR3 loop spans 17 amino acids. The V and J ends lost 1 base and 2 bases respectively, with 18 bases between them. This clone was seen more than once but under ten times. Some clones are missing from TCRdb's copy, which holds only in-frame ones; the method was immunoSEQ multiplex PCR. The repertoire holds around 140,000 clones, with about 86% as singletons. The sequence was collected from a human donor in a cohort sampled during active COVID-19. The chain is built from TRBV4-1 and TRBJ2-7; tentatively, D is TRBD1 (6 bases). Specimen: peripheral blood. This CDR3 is CASSQATGQKNPYEQYF. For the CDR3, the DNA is TGCGCCAGCAGCCAAGCCACAGGGCAGAAGAACCCCTACGAGCAGTACTTC.